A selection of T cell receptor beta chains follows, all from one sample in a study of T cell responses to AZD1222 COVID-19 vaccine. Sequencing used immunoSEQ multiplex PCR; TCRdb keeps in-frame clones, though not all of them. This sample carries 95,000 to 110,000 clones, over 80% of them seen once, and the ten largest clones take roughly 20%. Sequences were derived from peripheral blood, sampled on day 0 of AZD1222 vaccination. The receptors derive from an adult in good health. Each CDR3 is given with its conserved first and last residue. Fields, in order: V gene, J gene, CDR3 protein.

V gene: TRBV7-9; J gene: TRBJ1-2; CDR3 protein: CASSRGSGYTF
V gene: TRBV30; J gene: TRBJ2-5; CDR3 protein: CAWARPGRETQYF
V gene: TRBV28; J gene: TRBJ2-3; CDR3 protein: CASKIGGSTDTQYF
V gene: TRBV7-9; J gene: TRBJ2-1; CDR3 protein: CASSLKNEQFF
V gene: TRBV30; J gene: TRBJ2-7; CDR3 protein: CAWRGKPGTGSYEQYF
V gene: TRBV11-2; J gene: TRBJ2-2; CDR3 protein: CASSRDRERAGELFF
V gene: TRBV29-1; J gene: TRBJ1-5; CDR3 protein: CSARDNFNQPQHF
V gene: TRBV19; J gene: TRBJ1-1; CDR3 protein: CASSLSDTILKGTEAFF
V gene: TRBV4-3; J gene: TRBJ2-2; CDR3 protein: CASSQLAAGELFF
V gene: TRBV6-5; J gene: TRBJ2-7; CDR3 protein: CACRDRAYEQYF
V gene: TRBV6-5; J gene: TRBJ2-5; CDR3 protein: CAGGLYQETQYF
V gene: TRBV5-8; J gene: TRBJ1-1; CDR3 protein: CASRRTENTEAFF
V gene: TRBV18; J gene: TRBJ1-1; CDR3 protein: CASSLTGQGYTEAFF
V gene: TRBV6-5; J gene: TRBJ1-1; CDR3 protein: CASSYGGTHTEAFF
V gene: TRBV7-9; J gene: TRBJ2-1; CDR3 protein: CASSFIRNEQFF
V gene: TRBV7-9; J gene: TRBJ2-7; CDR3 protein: CASKEDEQGYEQYF
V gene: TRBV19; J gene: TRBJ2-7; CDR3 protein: CASRLTGTDYEQYF
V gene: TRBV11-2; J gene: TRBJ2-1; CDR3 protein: CASSPTSGDNEQFF
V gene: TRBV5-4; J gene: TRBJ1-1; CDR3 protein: CASSPALWPDTEAFF
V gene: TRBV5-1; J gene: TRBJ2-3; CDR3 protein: CASRTGAQDTQYF
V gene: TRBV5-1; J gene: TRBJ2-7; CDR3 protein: CASSPPAGVTYEQYF
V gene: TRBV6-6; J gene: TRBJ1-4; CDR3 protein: CASSLPGLEGEKLFF
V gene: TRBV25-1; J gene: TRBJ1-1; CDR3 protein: CASSPQGGDTEAFF
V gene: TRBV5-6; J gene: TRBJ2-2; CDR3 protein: CASSLGPGELFF
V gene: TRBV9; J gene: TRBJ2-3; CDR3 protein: CASSAGLVTTDTQYF
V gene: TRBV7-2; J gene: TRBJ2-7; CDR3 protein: CASSSSGGPYEQYF
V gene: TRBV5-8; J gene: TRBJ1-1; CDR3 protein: CASSWGQANTEAFF
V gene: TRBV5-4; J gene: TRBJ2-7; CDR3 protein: CASSPGGRSSYEQYF
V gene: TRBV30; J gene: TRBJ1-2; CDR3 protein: CAWWDRPNYGYTF
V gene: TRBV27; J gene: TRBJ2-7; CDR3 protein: CASSFLWGTSGRAYEQYF
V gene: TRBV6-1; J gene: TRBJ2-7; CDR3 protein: CASSDAGLGEQYF